This T cell receptor beta chain was found in a study of early T cells in non-severe SARS-CoV-2 infection. Whole-study results and caveats: Comparison of clonotypes with VDJdb favored anti-spike CD8 responses while missing private and CD4 specificities.

This clonotype occurred many times. Its antigen remains unknown. Germline V gives CDR1 SGHTA, CDR2 FQGNSA. CDR3 length: 16 amino acids. Between the trimmed V and J ends, which lost 1 base and 2 bases, there was a span of 13 bases. Individually, cDNA molecules had unique molecular identifiers attached to them. One entry per CDR3 protein results from TCRdb running MiXCR on the 5' RACE reads. The data show some 40,000 distinct CDR3 sequences, less than 6.5% seen once. The receptor comes from an adult who was a healthcare worker with PCR-confirmed SARS-CoV-2 infection or an uninfected control (not recorded which). Sequencing used whole blood. The rearrangement uses TRBV7-2 and TRBJ2-3; maybe TRBD2 (5 bases). The CDR3 DNA is TGTGCCAGCAGCTTAGTCGGGCTAGCATACACAGATACGCAGTATTTT. Encoded protein: CASSLVGLAYTDTQYF.